One sample yielded the 28 T cell receptor beta chains listed below, sequenced in a study of T cell responses to AZD1222 COVID-19 vaccine (dated by TCRdb to the early 2020s). Libraries came from the immunoSEQ multiplex PCR assay. Held by TCRdb, this immuneACCESS table contains in-frame sequences only and omits some clones. Under half of the omission traces to an unresolved V gene where checked; the cause of the rest is unknown. The sample table holds 60,000 to 75,000 clones, of which about 88% were seen once. Of the sample, under 30% is held by the ten largest clones. This sample's time point label indicates: about 28 days (+/-7) after the second vaccine dose. Source: peripheral blood, taken 28 days after the second AZD1222 dose. The receptor source for this set is an adult who received the AZD1222 COVID-19 vaccine.

The chain uses TRBV15 and TRBJ1-3, with unresolved D. Trimming pared 4 bases from V and 0 bases from J, leaving 16 bases between. The CDR3 is 17 residues long. Germline V gene lookup returns CDR1 LNHNV and CDR2 YYDKDF (reference sequence). Here the CDR3 DNA reads TGTGCCACCAGCATCGACCCGACTCAACGCTCTGGAAACACCATATATTTT. The encoded protein is CATSIDPTQRSGNTIYF.

Only a few counts were recorded for this clone. The rearrangement uses TRBV2 and TRBJ2-5; 9 nucleotides agree with TRBD2. CDR1 is SNHLY, CDR2 FYNNEI, per germline. J was trimmed by 5 bases and V by 7 bases; bases with no gene match: 5. This CDR3 comprises 13 residues. In DNA form, the CDR3 reads TGTGCCAGCAAGGGGACTAGCCTTGAGACCCAGTACTTC. It is translated as CASKGTSLETQYF.

V is TRBV5-4 and J is TRBJ2-1; no firm D call. Germline V gives CDR1 SGHNT, CDR2 YYREEE (reference sequence). The length of the CDR3 is 14 residues. Trimming stripped 0 bases from V and 15 bases from J, with 19 bases between. The CDR3 reads CASSLGPFGPILFF. In DNA, the CDR3 is TGTGCCAGCAGCTTGGGGCCCTTCGGCCCAATTCTGTTCTTC.

V and J are TRBV5-1 and TRBJ1-4, with D possibly matching TRBD1 (5 bases). The CDR3 runs to 16 residues. V lost 0 bases, J lost 4 bases, and 13 bases lay in between. CDR1 is SGHRS, CDR2 YFSETQ, per germline. The CDR3 loop is CASSLAVGGSNEKLFF. The CDR3 nucleotides are TGCGCCAGCAGCTTGGCGGTGGGGGGTAGTAATGAAAAACTGTTTTTT.

This clone was counted only a few times. The V and J genes are TRBV6-1 and TRBJ1-4; D remains unclear. V was cut by 1 base and J by 8 bases, with 11 bases left in between. Germline-derived CDR1 and CDR2 are MNHNS and SASEGT. CDR3 length: 14 residues. CDR3 in DNA: TGTGCCAGCAGTGAAGGCACCACCGGGGAAAAACTGTTTTTT. This translates into CASSEGTTGEKLFF.

The chain links TRBV19 to TRBJ2-1; 7 bases are shared with TRBD1. With V trimmed by 7 bases and J by 9 bases, 6 bases remained unmatched. The CDR3 length is 12 residues. CDR1 and CDR2 from the germline V gene are LNHDA and SQIVND (reference sequence). The CDR3 is CASTAGTVEQFF. Written as DNA, the CDR3 is TGTGCCAGTACCGCCGGGACAGTTGAGCAGTTCTTC.

V gene TRBV5-4 combines with J gene TRBJ2-1; 15 bases are shared with TRBD2. The germline V gene encodes CDR1 SGHNT and CDR2 YYREEE (reference sequence). This CDR3 region has 15 residues. The J segment lost 7 bases and the V segment lost 2 bases, leaving 1 base of the junction unmatched. The CDR3 loop is CASSFGLAGGNEQFF. DNA for the CDR3: TGTGCCAGCAGCTTCGGACTAGCGGGAGGGAATGAGCAGTTCTTC.

The sample holds a few counts of this clone. The J gene is TRBJ2-7, the V gene TRBV7-8; D not resolved. The length of the CDR3 is 13 residues. From germline, CDR1 is SGHVS and CDR2 FQNEAQ. V was trimmed by 5 bases and J by 4 bases, leaving 12 bases between them. CDR3 region: CASSIATDYEQYF. In DNA form, the CDR3 reads TGTGCCAGCAGCATTGCGACGGATTACGAGCAGTACTTC.

The gene calls are TRBV24-1 and TRBJ2-3, with TRBD1 identical over 7 bases. The CDR3 spans 13 residues. Germline values: CDR1 KGHDR, CDR2 SFDVKD. The J segment lost 7 bases and the V segment lost 8 bases, leaving 8 bases of the junction unmatched. CDR3 protein: CATTGQDPYTQYF. The CDR3 DNA reads as TGTGCCACCACCGGACAGGACCCCTATACGCAGTATTTT.

The chain employs TRBV7-3 and TRBJ2-1; 12 bases agree with TRBD2. The J segment lost 9 bases and the V segment lost 3 bases, leaving 9 bases of the junction unmatched. Germline assignment: CDR1 SGHTA and CDR2 FQGTGA. The CDR3 runs to 16 residues. The CDR3 reads CASSFNPGLAGAEQFF. The CDR3 DNA is TGTGCCAGCAGCTTTAACCCGGGACTAGCGGGCGCTGAGCAGTTCTTC.

The V and J genes are TRBV3-1 (or the pseudogene TRBV3-2) and TRBJ2-2, with 8 bases matching TRBD1. The V gene's germline CDR1 is LGHDT and CDR2 YNNKEL (reference sequence). Unmatched junction bases numbered 10, after V lost 0 bases and J lost 4 bases. CDR3 length: 18 residues. Here the CDR3 reads CASSQDRRQGAGTGELFF. The CDR3 coding sequence is TGTGCCAGCAGCCAAGATCGTCGGCAGGGGGCGGGCACCGGGGAGCTGTTTTTT.

The chain combines TRBV18 with TRBJ2-3; D is possibly TRBD2 (6 bases). V was cut by 2 bases and J by 1 base, with 10 bases left in between. Germline-derived CDR1 and CDR2 are KGHSH and LQKENI. The CDR3 contains 15 residues. CDR3 region: CASSPILARTDTQYF. The CDR3 DNA reads TGTGCCAGCTCACCAATCCTAGCGCGCACAGATACGCAGTATTTT.

The J gene is TRBJ2-5, the V gene TRBV7-3; D may correspond to TRBD1 or TRBD2 (5 bases each). V shed 5 bases and J shed 1 base, with 8 bases lying between them. The germline CDR1 and CDR2 sequences are SGHTA and FQGTGA. The CDR3 has 13 amino acids. The CDR3 protein is CASSHGGQETQYF. The CDR3 DNA reads as TGTGCCAGCAGCCATGGGGGCCAAGAGACCCAGTACTTC.

CDR3 amino acids: CASSGDWGGEQFF. The CDR3 region has the DNA TGTGCCAGCAGCGGAGACTGGGGGGGTGAGCAGTTCTTC. This chain links TRBV9 with TRBJ2-1, with 7 bases identical to TRBD2. This CDR3 spans 13 amino acids. V shed 3 bases, J shed 9 bases, and the junction held 6 bases outside the gene matches. Germline CDR1 is SGDLS and CDR2 is YYNGEE.

The chain is built from TRBV9 and TRBJ2-7, with D perhaps matching TRBD1 (6 bases). Germline V lookup: CDR1 SGDLS, CDR2 YYNGEE. The CDR3 extends over 14 amino acids. V dropped 0 bases and J dropped 2 bases, with 9 bases sitting between them. DNA for the CDR3: TGTGCCAGCAGCGTAGGGCCAGGGGCCTACGAGCAGTACTTC. This sequence encodes CASSVGPGAYEQYF.

The genes are TRBV27 and TRBJ2-5, with a possible D match to TRBD2 (5 bases). Trimming left V 6 bases short and J 7 bases short, with 15 bases between. This CDR3 spans 13 amino acids. In germline, CDR1 is MNHEY, CDR2 SMNVEV (reference sequence). The CDR3 DNA reads as TGTGCCAGCAGCTCCGTGACCCGGGGGACCCAGTACTTC. It specifies CASSSVTRGTQYF.

This rearrangement joins TRBV29-1 to TRBJ2-5, with 7 bases that match TRBD1. Germline-derived CDR1 and CDR2 are SQVTM and ANQGSEA. This CDR3 is 12 amino acids long. V lost 5 bases and J lost 4; bases outside the gene matches: 4. CDR3 DNA: TGCAGCGTTTCAGGGGGTAGAGAGACCCAGTACTTC. Encoded protein: CSVSGGRETQYF.

The V call is TRBV18, the J call TRBJ2-7; the D is unclear. Looked up from germline, CDR1 is KGHSH and CDR2 is LQKENI. V dropped 6 bases and J dropped 3 bases, with 12 bases sitting between them. The CDR3 consists of 13 residues. Written as DNA, the CDR3 is TGTGCCAGCTCCAATGGACCATACTACGAGCAGTACTTC. Translating gives CASSNGPYYEQYF.

The CDR3 DNA sequence: TGCAGCGCCGACAGGGAGGGGATGAACACTGAAGCTTTCTTT. This encodes CSADREGMNTEAFF. This chain connects TRBV29-1 to TRBJ1-1; 7 bases are shared with TRBD1. From germline, CDR1 is SQVTM and CDR2 ANQGSEA. The V gene end was trimmed by 7 bases and the J gene end by 0 bases; junction bases not matched to a gene: 8. The CDR3 spans 14 residues.

This rearrangement joins TRBV6-2 or TRBV6-3 to TRBJ2-7, with D tentatively TRBD1 (6 bases). V gave up 2 bases and J gave up 1 base, with 15 bases separating them. Germline-derived CDR1 and CDR2 are MNHEY and SVGEGT. The CDR3 covers 16 residues. For the CDR3, the DNA is TGTGCCAGCAGTTACGTACCAGGGGATTTTTCCTACGAGCAGTACTTC. Amino acids: CASSYVPGDFSYEQYF.

The chain links TRBV5-1 to TRBJ2-1; D is unresolved. Germline CDR1 and CDR2: SGHRS and YFSETQ. This CDR3 region has 14 residues. V lost 5 bases to trimming and J lost 0 bases, with 9 bases between them. In nucleotides, the CDR3 is TGCGCCAGCAGGGCGGCCAACTCCTACAATGAGCAGTTCTTC. This encodes CASRAANSYNEQFF. The entire variable domain, with the rest obtained from reference TRBV5-1 and TRBJ2-1, is as follows: KAGVTQTPRYLIKTRGQQVTLSCSPISGHRSVSWYQQTPGQGLQFLFEYFSETQRNKGNFPGRFSGRQFSNSRSEMNVSTLELGDSALYLCASRAANSYNEQFFGPGTRLTVL.

The chain is built from TRBV28 and TRBJ1-5, with TRBD1 matching over 7 bases. CDR1 and CDR2 from the germline V gene are MDHEN and SYDVKM. This CDR3 has 15 amino acids. The junction had 8 bases not matched to a gene; V was cut back by 3 bases and J by 6 bases. For the CDR3, the DNA is TGTGCCAGCAGTTTTGGCTACAGGGGAAGTCAGCCCCAGCATTTT. Translation: CASSFGYRGSQPQHF.

The chain is built from TRBV6-5 and TRBJ2-3, with D perhaps TRBD1 (5 bases). Germline CDR1 reads MNHEY; CDR2 reads SVGAGI. The V and J ends lost 3 bases and 0 bases respectively, with 10 bases between them. The CDR3 covers 15 residues. CDR3: CASSYTDTSTDTQYF. CDR3 nucleotide sequence: TGTGCCAGCAGTTATACGGACACTAGCACAGATACGCAGTATTTT.

The chain combines TRBV7-9 with TRBJ2-2, with TRBD2 matching 11 bases. Trimming at V came to 5 bases and at J to 5 bases, leaving 7 bases not matched to a gene. The CDR3 covers 16 residues. CDR1 and CDR2 (germline): SEHNR, FQNEAQ (reference sequence). CDR3 in amino acids: CASSQTGLAGTGELFF. The CDR3 DNA reads as TGTGCCAGCAGCCAAACCGGACTAGCGGGTACCGGGGAGCTGTTTTTT.

CDR3 protein: CASSSLKTSTDTQYF. The CDR3, as DNA: TGTGCCAGCAGCTCTCTTAAAACTAGCACAGATACGCAGTATTTT. V and J are TRBV5-4 and TRBJ2-3; D is uncertain. The CDR3 is 15 amino acids. Germline V CDR1 and CDR2: SGHNT, YYREEE (reference sequence). Trimming shortened V by 3 bases and J by 0 bases, and 11 bases separated the two germline ends. Full variable domain (remainder filled in from reference TRBV5-4 and TRBJ2-3): ETGVTQSPTHLIKTRGQQVTLRCSSQSGHNTVSWYQQALGQGPQFIFQYYREEENGRGNFPPRFSGLQFPNYSSELNVNALELDDSALYLCASSSLKTSTDTQYFGPGTRLTVL.

The rearrangement links TRBV19 to TRBJ1-3; no reliable D call. Between the trimmed V and J ends, which lost 9 bases and 0 bases, there was a span of 18 bases. Germline lookup yields CDR1 LNHDA and CDR2 SQIVND (reference sequence). The length of the CDR3 is 16 residues. CDR3 amino acids: CASWNLQRNSGNTIYF. The CDR3 coding sequence is TGTGCCAGCTGGAACCTACAACGGAACTCTGGAAACACCATATATTTT.

The chain carries TRBV20-1 and TRBJ1-1; D call uncertain. The CDR3 extends over 14 amino acids. Looked up from germline, CDR1 is DFQATT and CDR2 is SNEGSKA (reference sequence). Trimming pared 3 bases from V and 2 bases from J, leaving 13 bases between. The CDR3 nucleotides are TGCAGTGCTAGTATAGTCAGAACAAACACTGAAGCTTTCTTT. This sequence encodes CSASIVRTNTEAFF.

This clone showed up just once. The chain joins TRBV11-2 to TRBJ2-7; no reliable D call. V dropped 1 base and J dropped 0 bases, with 13 bases sitting between them. CDR3 length equals 16 residues. Per germline, CDR1 SGHAT and CDR2 FQNNGV. The CDR3 region has the DNA TGTGCCAGCAGCTTAGGACTGAGGTTCATCTCCTACGAGCAGTACTTC. It translates to CASSLGLRFISYEQYF. The whole variable domain, filled in from reference TRBV11-2 and TRBJ2-7, reads EAGVAQSPRYKIIEKRQSVAFWCNPISGHATLYWYQQILGQGPKLLIQFQNNGVVDDSQLPKDRFSAERLKGVDSTLKIQPAKLEDSAVYLCASSLGLRFISYEQYFGPGTRLTVT.